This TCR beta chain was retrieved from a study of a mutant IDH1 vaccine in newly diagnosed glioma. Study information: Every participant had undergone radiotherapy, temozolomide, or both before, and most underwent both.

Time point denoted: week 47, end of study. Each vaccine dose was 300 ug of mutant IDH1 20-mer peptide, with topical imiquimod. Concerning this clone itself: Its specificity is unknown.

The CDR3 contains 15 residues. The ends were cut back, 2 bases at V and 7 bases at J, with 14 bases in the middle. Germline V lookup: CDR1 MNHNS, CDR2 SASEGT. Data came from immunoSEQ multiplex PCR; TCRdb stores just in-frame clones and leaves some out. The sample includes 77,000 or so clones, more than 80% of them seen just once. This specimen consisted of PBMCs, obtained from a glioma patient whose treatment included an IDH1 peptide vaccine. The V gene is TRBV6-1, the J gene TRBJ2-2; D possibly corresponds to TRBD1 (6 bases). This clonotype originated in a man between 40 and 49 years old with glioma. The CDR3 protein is CASSEYRQAGGELFF. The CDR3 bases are TGTGCCAGCAGTGAATATCGACAGGCGGGCGGGGAGCTGTTTTTT.